A single sample is the source of the 23 T cell receptor beta chains below, sequenced in a study of shared clonotypes between healthy human individuals. The repertoire was sequenced with immunoSEQ multiplex PCR; TCRdb's copy has only in-frame clones and lacks some. The table records over a million clones, about 96% of them present only once. Sequenced: naive CD4+ T cells sorted from blood. Regarding subset: CD45RA+ positively selected. All receptors come from a man younger than 45 in good health.

The rearrangement uses TRBV4-2 and TRBJ2-3; D is perhaps TRBD1 (5 bases). The germline V gene has CDR1 LGHNA and CDR2 YNFKEQ. Trimming took 1 base from V and 7 from J, leaving 24 bases between them. The CDR3 contains 18 residues. In DNA, the CDR3 is TGTGCCAGCAGCCAAGTGGGAACAGGCTCCCGAATTCAGAATACGCAGTATTTT. Its protein is CASSQVGTGSRIQNTQYF.

The chain joins TRBV28 to TRBJ2-1; D is possibly TRBD1 (5 bases). The CDR3 consists of 11 residues. Germline CDR1 and CDR2: MDHEN and SYDVKM. The V end lost 8 bases, the J end lost 7 bases, and 9 bases lay between the germline ends. CDR3 DNA sequence: TGTGCCAGCGCCCCAGGGAATGAGCAGTTCTTC. Translated, it gives CASAPGNEQFF.

The rearrangement links TRBV2 to TRBJ2-1, with 10 bases fitting TRBD1. Germline CDR1 reads SNHLY; CDR2 reads FYNNEI. V shed 8 bases, J shed 9 bases, and the junction held 7 bases outside the gene matches. The CDR3 spans 13 residues. The DNA of the CDR3 is TGTGCCAGCGAGGACAGGGGGAGAGTTGAGCAGTTCTTC. It specifies CASEDRGRVEQFF.

V usage is TRBV7-2 and J usage is TRBJ2-7; a possible D gene is TRBD1 (5 bases). V dropped 5 bases and J dropped 3 bases, with 20 bases sitting between them. The CDR3 has 16 residues. From germline, CDR1 is SGHTA and CDR2 FQGNSA. The CDR3 region has the DNA TGTGCCAGCAGCCACCGACAGCTTTGGGCGAGCTACGAGCAGTACTTC. It specifies CASSHRQLWASYEQYF.

V and J are TRBV5-8 and TRBJ2-1; TRBD2 matches at 7 bases. The CDR3 contains 14 residues. Germline V gives CDR1 SGHTS, CDR2 YDEGEE. The ends lost 2 bases at V and 8 bases at J; junction bases unmatched: 7. CDR3 DNA sequence: TGTGCCAGCAGCTTTCCGGGACTACTCCATGAGCAGTTCTTC. Amino acids: CASSFPGLLHEQFF.

This chain links TRBV5-1 with TRBJ2-1; D uncertain. This CDR3 spans 14 amino acids. V was cut by 0 bases and J by 5 bases, with 9 bases left in between. Per germline, CDR1 SGHRS and CDR2 YFSETQ. This chain's CDR3 is CASSLGSEDNEQFF. As DNA, the CDR3 is TGCGCCAGCAGCTTGGGGTCAGAAGACAATGAGCAGTTCTTC. Variable domain in full (rest from reference TRBV5-1 and TRBJ2-1): KAGVTQTPRYLIKTRGQQVTLSCSPISGHRSVSWYQQTPGQGLQFLFEYFSETQRNKGNFPGRFSGRQFSNSRSEMNVSTLELGDSALYLCASSLGSEDNEQFFGPGTRLTVL.

A remark on this clone: The sample carries other DNA sequences with the same CDR3. The V gene is TRBV18, the J gene TRBJ1-1; no firm D call. Trimming took off 0 bases at V and 2 bases at J, with 4 bases between the two ends. The CDR3 contains 13 residues. Per germline, CDR1 KGHSH and CDR2 LQKENI. CDR3 sequence reads: CASSPPANTEAFF. As DNA, the CDR3 is TGTGCCAGCTCACCACCGGCAAACACTGAAGCTTTCTTT.

This chain links TRBV9 with TRBJ2-7; D gene unclear. The CDR3 runs 16 residues. The germline gives CDR1 SGDLS, CDR2 YYNGEE. Trimming removed 1 base at V and 5 bases at J, with 19 bases between. The DNA of the CDR3 is TGTGCCAGCAGCGTATGGGCCGGGCAGGCCAGCGACGAGCAGTACTTC. Translated: CASSVWAGQASDEQYF. The full variable domain, its missing parts supplied by reference TRBV9 and TRBJ2-7, is DSGVTQTPKHLITATGQRVTLRCSPRSGDLSVYWYQQSLDQGLQFLIQYYNGEERAKGNILERFSAQQFPDLHSELNLSSLELGDSALYFCASSVWAGQASDEQYFGPGTRLTVT.

The V and J genes are TRBV11-2 and TRBJ1-5, with D possibly matching TRBD1 (6 bases). V shed 4 bases and J shed 0 bases, with 13 bases lying between them. This CDR3 spans 16 amino acids. Germline V lookup: CDR1 SGHAT, CDR2 FQNNGV. CDR3 in DNA: TGTGCCAGCAGCTCGAGCGGACAGTATAGCAATCAGCCCCAGCATTTT. This sequence encodes CASSSSGQYSNQPQHF.

This clone came up once. The chain joins TRBV28 to TRBJ2-1; no clear D. CDR1 is MDHEN, CDR2 SYDVKM, per germline. The CDR3 consists of 12 residues. V lost 4 bases to trimming and J lost 4 bases, with 5 bases between them. Written as DNA, the CDR3 is TGTGCCAGCAGTTCCGCTTACAATGAGCAGTTCTTC. Residues: CASSSAYNEQFF.

The chain uses TRBV6-5 and TRBJ2-5, with 12 nucleotides matching TRBD1. Per the germline V gene, CDR1 is MNHEY and CDR2 is SVGAGI. J lost 4 bases, V lost 6 bases, and 3 bases had no gene match. The CDR3 is 14 residues long. CDR3 residues: CASSGTGGLETQYF. Written as DNA, the CDR3 is TGTGCCAGCAGCGGGACAGGGGGCTTAGAGACCCAGTACTTC.

The CDR3 DNA reads as TGTGCCTGGAGGGGGCAGGGCCCTTATGGCTACACCTTC. This translates into CAWRGQGPYGYTF. V usage is TRBV30 and J usage is TRBJ1-2, with D possibly TRBD1 on 5 matching bases. Looked up from germline, CDR1 is GTSNPN and CDR2 is SVGIG (reference sequence). V was shortened by 3 bases and J by 5 bases, with 13 bases between the two germline ends. CDR3 length equals 13 residues.

The gene calls are TRBV14 and TRBJ2-2; 11 nucleotides align to TRBD2. V dropped 5 bases and J dropped 3; count of bases not matched to a gene: 8. Germline loops: CDR1 SGHDN, CDR2 FVKESK. The CDR3 runs to 17 residues. In DNA form, the CDR3 reads TGTGCCAGCAGCGATCGGACTAGCGGGTACTACACCGGGGAGCTGTTTTTT. It codes for CASSDRTSGYYTGELFF.

The CDR3 nucleotides read TGTGCCAGCAGCCGAGGCGCCCGAGGCATTCAGTACTTC. Protein: CASSRGARGIQYF. V gene TRBV7-2 combines with J gene TRBJ2-4; D remains unclear. V dropped 5 bases and J dropped 9 bases, with 14 bases sitting between them. The CDR3 contains 13 residues. Germline CDR1 is SGHTA and CDR2 is FQGNSA.

J is TRBJ1-1 and V is TRBV7-2, with D maybe TRBD1 (6 bases). This CDR3 contains 14 residues. V was clipped by 4 bases and J by 5 bases, with 14 bases between them. Per germline, CDR1 SGHTA and CDR2 FQGNSA. CDR3 sequence: CASSSQGLGTEAFF. The CDR3 DNA reads TGTGCCAGCAGCTCCCAGGGGCTTGGGACTGAAGCTTTCTTT.

V is TRBV29-1 and J is TRBJ2-7; the D call may be TRBD1 or TRBD2 (5 bases each). The germline CDR1 and CDR2 sequences are SQVTM and ANQGSEA. The V gene lost 3 bases and the J gene lost 9 bases, with 18 bases spanning the gap. This CDR3 is built from 13 residues. The CDR3 coding sequence is TGCAGCGTTGAGCAAGGGACCTCTCGGATGCAGTACTTC. This codes for CSVEQGTSRMQYF.

Here the CDR3 reads CASSVDREDIQYF. In DNA form, the CDR3 reads TGTGCCAGCAGCGTCGACAGGGAGGACATTCAGTACTTC. J is TRBJ2-4 and V is TRBV9, with D possibly matching TRBD1 (7 bases). V was pared by 2 bases and J by 8 bases, with 11 bases between. The germline V gene has CDR1 SGDLS and CDR2 YYNGEE. This CDR3 contains 13 residues. Drawing the rest from reference TRBV9 and TRBJ2-4, the complete variable domain is DSGVTQTPKHLITATGQRVTLRCSPRSGDLSVYWYQQSLDQGLQFLIQYYNGEERAKGNILERFSAQQFPDLHSELNLSSLELGDSALYFCASSVDREDIQYFGAGTRLSVL.

The V and J genes are TRBV30 and TRBJ2-1; the D gene is possibly TRBD2 (5 bases). This CDR3 is 15 amino acids long. Germline V gene data show CDR1 as GTSNPN and CDR2 as SVGIG (reference sequence). V gave up 2 bases and J gave up 12 bases, with 23 bases separating them. The CDR3, as DNA: TGTGCCTGGAGTCACGCGGGCTACCCACCCGCGGGGCAGTTCTTC. Protein sequence: CAWSHAGYPPAGQFF. The full variable domain, in which reference TRBV30 and TRBJ2-1 provide the parts outside the CDR3, is SQTIHQWPATLVQPVGSPLSLECTVEGTSNPNLYWYRQAAGRGLQLLFYSVGIGQISSEVPQNLSASRPQDRQFILSSKKLLLSDSGFYLCAWSHAGYPPAGQFFGPGTRLTVL.

The chain combines TRBV5-8 with TRBJ2-7; TRBD1 aligns across 9 bases. Germline V gene data show CDR1 as SGHTS and CDR2 as YDEGEE. This CDR3 is 15 amino acids long. The junction had 9 bases not matched to a gene; V was cut back by 4 bases and J by 4 bases. This CDR3 reads CASSRTGTGKYEQYF. For the CDR3, the DNA is TGTGCCAGCAGCCGTACCGGGACAGGGAAGTACGAGCAGTACTTC.

The chain links TRBV5-5 to TRBJ2-5, with D perhaps matching TRBD1 (5 bases). Deletions cut 0 bases from V and 2 bases from J, with 11 bases between. CDR3 length: 15 amino acids. CDR1 and CDR2 (germline): SGHKS, YYEKEE (reference sequence). This CDR3 reads CASSLGGPSQETQYF. CDR3 sequence (DNA): TGTGCCAGCAGCTTGGGGGGCCCCTCACAAGAGACCCAGTACTTC.

The chain joins TRBV2 to TRBJ2-1; 11 nucleotides line up with TRBD2. Germline V CDR1 and CDR2: SNHLY, FYNNEI. The CDR3 is 19 residues long. Trimming took 3 bases from V and 1 from J; bases not matched to a gene: 11. CDR3 protein: CASSEWGSGRAFSYNEQFF. The CDR3 coding sequence is TGTGCCAGCAGTGAGTGGGGTAGCGGGAGGGCCTTTTCCTACAATGAGCAGTTCTTC.

V is TRBV6-6 and J is TRBJ2-1; 9 bases are shared with TRBD2. Germline V gene sequence: CDR1 MNHNY, CDR2 SVGAGI (reference sequence). The CDR3 is 16 amino acids. Trimming at V came to 0 bases and at J to 8 bases, leaving 8 bases not matched to a gene. CDR3 coding DNA: TGTGCCAGCAGTTACTCGATCGCGGGAGGGACGGATGAGCAGTTCTTC. Translating gives CASSYSIAGGTDEQFF.

The chain carries TRBV11-3 and TRBJ1-1; no clear D. Germline loops: CDR1 SGHNT, CDR2 YENEEA. CDR3 length: 13 residues. V was trimmed by 2 bases and J by 1 base, leaving 5 bases between them. The CDR3 loop is CASSLSPNTEAFF. The CDR3 region has the DNA TGTGCCAGCAGCTTATCCCCGAACACTGAAGCTTTCTTT.